This T cell receptor (beta chain) was identified during a study of CD8+ T cells in alopecia areata. After isolation, RNA underwent reverse transcription to generate cDNA as the sequencing template. TCRdb's table, derived via immunoSEQ multiplex PCR, lists solely in-frame clones and lacks some. The table lists about 170,000 clones, roughly 66% of them singletons. This CDR3 has 15 amino acids. Germline trimming cut 0 bases from V and 7 bases from J; bases unmatched to any gene: 3. The germline gives CDR1 PRHDT, CDR2 FYEKMQ (reference sequence). This chain joins TRBV13 and TRBJ1-6, with TRBD1 identical over 7 bases. The sequenced sample was CD8+ T cells sorted from blood, obtained at week 0. The sequence was obtained from a human donor with alopecia areata. The DNA of the CDR3 is TGTGCCAGCAGCTTAGGCCGGGACAGCAATTCACCCCTCCACTTT. Translated: CASSLGRDSNSPLHF.